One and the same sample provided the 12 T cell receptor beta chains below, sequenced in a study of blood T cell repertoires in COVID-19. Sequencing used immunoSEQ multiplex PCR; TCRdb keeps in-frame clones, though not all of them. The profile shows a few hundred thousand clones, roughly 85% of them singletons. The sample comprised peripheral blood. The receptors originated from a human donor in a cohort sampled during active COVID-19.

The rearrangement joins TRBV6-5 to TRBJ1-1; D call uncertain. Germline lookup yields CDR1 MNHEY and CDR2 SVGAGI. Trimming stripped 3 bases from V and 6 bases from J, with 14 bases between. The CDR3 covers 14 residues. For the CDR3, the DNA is TGTGCCAGCAGTTATACGGTGGCTAGCCCTGAAGCTTTCTTT. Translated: CASSYTVASPEAFF.

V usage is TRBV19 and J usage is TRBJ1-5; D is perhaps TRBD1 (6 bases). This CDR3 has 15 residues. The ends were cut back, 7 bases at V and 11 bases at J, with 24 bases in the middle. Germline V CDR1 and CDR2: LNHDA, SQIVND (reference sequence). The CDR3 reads CASTLMGGGLGAQHF. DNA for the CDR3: TGTGCCAGTACACTAATGGGAGGGGGTCTAGGGGCCCAGCATTTT.

Written as DNA, the CDR3 is TGTGCCAGCAGCTTAGCCCTGGGCATAATCATAACAGGCTACGAGCAGTACTTC. Protein sequence: CASSLALGIIITGYEQYF. The V call is TRBV7-8, the J call TRBJ2-7; possible D gene TRBD1, 5 bases. The germline V and J ends were trimmed by 0 bases and 3 bases, with 21 bases remaining between them. Germline assignment: CDR1 SGHVS and CDR2 FQNEAQ. The CDR3 totals 18 residues. Full variable domain (rest looked up from reference TRBV7-8 and TRBJ2-7): GAGVSQSPRYKVAKRGQDVALRCDPISGHVSLFWYQQALGQGPEFLTYFQNEAQLDKSGLPSDRFFAERPEGSVSTLKIQRTQQEDSAVYLCASSLALGIIITGYEQYFGPGTRLTVT.

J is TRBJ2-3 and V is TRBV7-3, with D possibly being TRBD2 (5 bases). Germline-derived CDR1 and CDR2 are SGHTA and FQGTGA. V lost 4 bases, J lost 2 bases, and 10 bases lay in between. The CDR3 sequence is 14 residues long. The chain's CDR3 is CASSSQADTDTQYF. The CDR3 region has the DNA TGTGCCAGCAGCTCCCAAGCGGACACAGATACGCAGTATTTT.

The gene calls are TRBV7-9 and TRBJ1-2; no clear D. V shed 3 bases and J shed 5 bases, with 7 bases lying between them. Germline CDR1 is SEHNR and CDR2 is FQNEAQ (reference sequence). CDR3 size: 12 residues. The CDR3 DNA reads TGTGCCAGCAGCTTTGGCCAGTATGGCTACACCTTC. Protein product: CASSFGQYGYTF.

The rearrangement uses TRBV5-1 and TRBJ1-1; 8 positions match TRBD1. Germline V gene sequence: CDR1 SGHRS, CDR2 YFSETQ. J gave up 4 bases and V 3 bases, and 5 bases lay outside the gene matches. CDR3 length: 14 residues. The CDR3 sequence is CASSWQGASTEAFF. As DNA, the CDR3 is TGCGCCAGCAGCTGGCAGGGGGCCAGCACTGAAGCTTTCTTT.

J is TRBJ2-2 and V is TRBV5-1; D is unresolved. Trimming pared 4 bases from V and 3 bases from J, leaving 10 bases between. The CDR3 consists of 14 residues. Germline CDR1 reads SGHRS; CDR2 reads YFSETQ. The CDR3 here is CASSERTDTGELFF. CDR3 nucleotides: TGCGCCAGCAGCGAACGCACGGACACCGGGGAGCTGTTTTTT.

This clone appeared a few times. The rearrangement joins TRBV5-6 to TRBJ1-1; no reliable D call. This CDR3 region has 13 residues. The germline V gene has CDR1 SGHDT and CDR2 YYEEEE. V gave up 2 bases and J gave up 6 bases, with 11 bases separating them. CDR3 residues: CASSFYEGAEAFF. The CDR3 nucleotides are TGTGCCAGCAGCTTCTACGAGGGAGCTGAAGCTTTCTTT.

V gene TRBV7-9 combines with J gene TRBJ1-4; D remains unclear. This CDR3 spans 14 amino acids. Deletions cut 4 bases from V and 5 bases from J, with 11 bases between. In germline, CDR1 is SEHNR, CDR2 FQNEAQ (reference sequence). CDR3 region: CASSSGLSNEKLFF. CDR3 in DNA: TGTGCCAGCAGCTCCGGACTTTCAAATGAAAAACTGTTTTTT.

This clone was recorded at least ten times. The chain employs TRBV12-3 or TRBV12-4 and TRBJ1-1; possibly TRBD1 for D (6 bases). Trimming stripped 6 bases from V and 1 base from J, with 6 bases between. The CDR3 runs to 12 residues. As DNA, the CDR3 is TGTGCCAGCAGGGGACAGAACACTGAAGCTTTCTTT. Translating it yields CASRGQNTEAFF.

CDR3 residues: CASSQDLPDRVAGNYGYTF. Written as DNA, the CDR3 is TGTGCCAGCAGCCAAGATCTTCCGGACAGGGTCGCCGGGAACTATGGCTACACCTTC. The chain employs TRBV3-1 (or the pseudogene TRBV3-2) and TRBJ1-2; 8 nucleotides match TRBD1. Germline CDR1 is LGHDT and CDR2 is YNNKEL (reference sequence). CDR3 length: 19 amino acids. The J segment lost 2 bases and the V segment lost 0 bases, leaving 14 bases of the junction unmatched.

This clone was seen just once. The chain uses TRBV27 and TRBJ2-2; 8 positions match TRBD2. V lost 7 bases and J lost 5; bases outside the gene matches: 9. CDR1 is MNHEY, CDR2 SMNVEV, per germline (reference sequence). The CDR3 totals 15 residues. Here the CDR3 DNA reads TGTGCCAGCAACGAACGCGGGGGGTTTACCGGGGAGCTGTTTTTT. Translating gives CASNERGGFTGELFF.